This entry lists 7 T cell receptor beta chains sequenced from one sample in a study of cytomegalovirus exposure and HLA in healthy donors (dated by TCRdb to the late 2010s). Receptor amplification or capture employed the immunoSEQ multiplex PCR assay. For the multiplex PCR, a mixture combining 60 forward primers for TCR Vbeta segments and 13 reverse primers for TCR Jbeta segments was used. In its TCRdb copy, this immuneACCESS table keeps in-frame sequences only and misses some clones. Where compared with another copy, unresolved V genes explain less than half of these, and the others have no known cause. The sample yields some 180,000 clones; 75% to 85% were counted once. Clones ranked in the top ten supply around 1.5% of the sample. Sequenced: PBMCs. The source of these receptors is a man aged 18 to 29 in good health and CMV-seronegative.

This clone was observed once. The chain is built from TRBV30 and TRBJ2-7, with 7 bases fitting TRBD1. The V segment lost 3 bases and the J segment 1 base; nucleotides outside the gene matches: 6. This CDR3 spans 14 amino acids. The V gene's germline CDR1 is GTSNPN and CDR2 SVGIG (reference sequence). The CDR3 region has the DNA TGTGCCTGGAGGTCCGGGACAGCATCCTACGAGCAGTACTTC. This gives the protein CAWRSGTASYEQYF.

V usage is TRBV7-9 and J usage is TRBJ2-3; 8 bases line up with TRBD2. J was trimmed by 4 bases and V by 3 bases; bases with no gene match: 6. Germline V gives CDR1 SEHNR, CDR2 FQNEAQ (reference sequence). This CDR3 has 15 amino acids. The CDR3 bases are TGTGCCAGCAGCTTGATTAGCGGGGAAGCAGATACGCAGTATTTT. Translated, it gives CASSLISGEADTQYF.

CDR3 sequence reads: CASSPRTGIPYGYTF. The CDR3 DNA follows: TGTGCCAGCAGCCCCCGGACAGGGATCCCCTATGGCTACACCTTC. The rearrangement joins TRBV7-9 to TRBJ1-2; TRBD1 matches at 8 bases. CDR1 and CDR2 (germline): SEHNR, FQNEAQ (reference sequence). V was clipped by 5 bases and J by 4 bases; unmatched bases: 9. This CDR3 region has 15 residues.

This chain uses TRBV27 with TRBJ2-7; 11 bases align to TRBD2. Germline lookup yields CDR1 MNHEY and CDR2 SMNVEV (reference sequence). The CDR3 is 15 residues long. V lost 7 bases and J lost 2; bases outside the gene matches: 7. CDR3 sequence reads: CASTSIAGGTYEQYF. CDR3 sequence (DNA): TGTGCCAGCACCTCAATAGCGGGAGGGACCTACGAGCAGTACTTC.

In this sample, this clone turned up once. V usage is TRBV6-1 and J usage is TRBJ2-1, with D hard to call. The germline gives CDR1 MNHNS, CDR2 SASEGT. The CDR3 runs to 12 residues. The ends were cut back, 7 bases at V and 8 bases at J, with 12 bases in the middle. The CDR3 is CASKSSVDEQFF. The DNA for the CDR3 is TGTGCCAGCAAGAGCTCGGTGGATGAGCAGTTCTTC.

This chain uses TRBV7-3 with TRBJ2-1; 10 nucleotides agree with TRBD2. The CDR3 consists of 18 residues. Germline CDR1 SGHTA, CDR2 FQGTGA. J was trimmed by 3 bases and V by 1 base; bases with no gene match: 9. This chain's CDR3 is CASSLSGEREGLYNEQFF. The CDR3, as DNA: TGTGCCAGCAGCTTAAGTGGGGAGCGGGAGGGCCTCTACAATGAGCAGTTCTTC.

This clone was seen a single time. The chain combines TRBV7-9 with TRBJ2-6; the match to TRBD1 covers 8 bases. J lost 4 bases, V lost 5 bases, and 7 bases had no gene match. The CDR3 is 16 amino acids. The V gene's germline CDR1 is SEHNR and CDR2 FQNEAQ (reference sequence). The CDR3 spells CASSPQGVTGANVLTF. In DNA form, the CDR3 reads TGTGCCAGCAGCCCACAGGGGGTAACCGGGGCCAACGTCCTGACTTTC.